The source of this TCR beta chain is a study of CD8+ T cells in alopecia areata. Specified treatment: oral pan-JAK inhibitor, 5-10 mg twice daily. Comments on this clone: The sample has other DNA sequences that encode this CDR3 too.

V lost 4 bases, J lost 4 bases, and 10 bases lay in between. The CDR3 extends over 12 amino acids. Germline loops: CDR1 SQVTM, CDR2 ANQGSEA. RNA was isolated and reverse transcribed to cDNA, the sequencing template. Libraries were prepared by immunoSEQ multiplex PCR; TCRdb keeps only in-frame clonotypes and omits some of them. The sample has about 190,000 clones; 45% to 65% are singletons. This rearrangement joins TRBV29-1 to TRBJ2-5; TRBD2 might be the D (5 bases). The input for sequencing was CD4+ T cells sorted from blood, taken at week 4, from a patient treated with tofacitinib. The TCR originated in a human donor with alopecia areata. The CDR3 sequence: CSVGGGRETQYF. CDR3 in DNA: TGCAGCGTTGGAGGAGGTAGAGAGACCCAGTACTTC. Based on the CDR3 plus reference TRBV29-1 and TRBJ2-5, the full variable domain is SAVISQKPSRDICQRGTSLTIQCQVDSQVTMMFWYRQQPGQSLTLIATANQGSEATYESGFVIDKFPISRPNLTFSTLTVSNMSPEDSSIYLCSVGGGRETQYFGPGTRLLVL.